The table lists the clone carrying this TCR beta chain with a few counts. The sample originates from a study of CD8 T cells in ankylosing spondylitis. Quantitative 5'-RACE was performed with molecular barcodes, and it yielded the TCR beta libraries. TCRdb reprocessed the 5' RACE reads with MiXCR, giving one entry per CDR3 protein. The sample has roughly 39,000 distinct CDR3 sequences; roughly 2.6% are singletons. The V gene lost 0 bases and the J gene lost 3 bases, with 9 bases spanning the gap. The CDR3 runs to 15 residues. The germline gives CDR1 SGDLS, CDR2 YYNGEE. The sequenced sample consisted of blood, either unsorted or a sorted T cell fraction (not recorded which). This chain uses TRBV9 with TRBJ2-2; a possible D gene is TRBD1 (6 bases). The origin of this receptor is a male donor with ankylosing spondylitis or in good health (not recorded which). The CDR3 sequence is CASSVGNRDTGELFF. The CDR3 DNA reads as TGTGCCAGCAGCGTAGGTAACAGGGACACCGGGGAGCTGTTTTTT.